This entry is about one T cell receptor (beta chain). This table comes from immunoSEQ multiplex PCR, and its TCRdb copy is limited to in-frame clones, with some not included. In the table there are 200,000 to 250,000 clones, around 83% of which are singletons. This sample is part of a study of blood T cell repertoires in COVID-19. Donors in Cohort 3 counted as recovered after two negative PCRs, clearance, or symptom resolution. Deletions cut 1 base from V and 4 bases from J, with 8 bases between. CDR1 and CDR2 from the germline V gene are SGHDT and YYEEEE. CDR3 length: 13 residues. This chain links TRBV5-6 with TRBJ1-1; D possibly corresponds to TRBD1 (5 bases). The sequenced sample consisted of PBMCs or T cells enriched from blood (not recorded which). This receptor was taken from a woman in her 40s who had recovered from COVID-19. The CDR3 DNA follows: TGTGCCAGCAGCTTGCAGGGCCCCACTGAAGCTTTCTTT. Its translation: CASSLQGPTEAFF.